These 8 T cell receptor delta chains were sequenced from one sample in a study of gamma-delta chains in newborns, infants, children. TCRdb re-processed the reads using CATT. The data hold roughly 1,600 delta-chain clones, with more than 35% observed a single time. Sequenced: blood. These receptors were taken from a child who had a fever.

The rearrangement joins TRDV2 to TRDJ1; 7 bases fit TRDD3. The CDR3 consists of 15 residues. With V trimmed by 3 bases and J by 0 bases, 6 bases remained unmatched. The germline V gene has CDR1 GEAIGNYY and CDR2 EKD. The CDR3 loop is CACDALGSYTDKLIF. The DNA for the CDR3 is TGTGCCTGTGACGCACTGGGGTCGTACACCGATAAACTCATCTTT.

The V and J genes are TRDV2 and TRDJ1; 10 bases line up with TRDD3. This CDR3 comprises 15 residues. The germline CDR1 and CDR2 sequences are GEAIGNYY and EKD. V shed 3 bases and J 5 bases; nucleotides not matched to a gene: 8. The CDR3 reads CACDRLGDVWDKLIF. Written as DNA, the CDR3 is TGTGCCTGTGACCGACTGGGGGATGTTTGGGATAAACTCATCTTT.

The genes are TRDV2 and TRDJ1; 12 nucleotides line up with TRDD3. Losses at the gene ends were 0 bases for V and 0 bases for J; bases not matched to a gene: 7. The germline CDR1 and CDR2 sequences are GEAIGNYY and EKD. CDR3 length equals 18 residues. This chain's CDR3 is CACDTLGTGGYHTDKLIF. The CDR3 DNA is TGTGCCTGTGACACCCTCGGTACTGGGGGATACCACACCGATAAACTCATCTTT.

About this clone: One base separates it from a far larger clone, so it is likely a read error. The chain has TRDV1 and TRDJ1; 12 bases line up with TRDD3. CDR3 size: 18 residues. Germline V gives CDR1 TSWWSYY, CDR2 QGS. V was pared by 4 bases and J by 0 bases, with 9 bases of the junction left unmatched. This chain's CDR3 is CALGGRRWGIRYTDKLIF. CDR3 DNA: TGTGCTCTTGGGGGACGTCGCTGGGGGATACGGTACACCGATAAACTCATCTTT.

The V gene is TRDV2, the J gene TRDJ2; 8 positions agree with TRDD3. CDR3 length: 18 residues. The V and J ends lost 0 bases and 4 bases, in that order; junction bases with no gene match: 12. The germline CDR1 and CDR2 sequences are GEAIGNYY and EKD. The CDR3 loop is CACDTLNRGIGKTAQLFF. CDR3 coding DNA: TGTGCCTGTGACACCTTGAATAGGGGGATAGGCAAGACAGCACAACTCTTCTTT.

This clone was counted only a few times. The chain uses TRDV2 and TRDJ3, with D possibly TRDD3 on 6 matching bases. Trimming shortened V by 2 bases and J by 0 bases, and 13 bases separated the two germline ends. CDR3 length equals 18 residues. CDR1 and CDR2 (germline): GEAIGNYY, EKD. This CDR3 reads CACDSGGSSSWDTRQMFF. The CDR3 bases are TGTGCCTGTGACAGCGGGGGGAGTAGCTCCTGGGACACCCGACAGATGTTTTTC.

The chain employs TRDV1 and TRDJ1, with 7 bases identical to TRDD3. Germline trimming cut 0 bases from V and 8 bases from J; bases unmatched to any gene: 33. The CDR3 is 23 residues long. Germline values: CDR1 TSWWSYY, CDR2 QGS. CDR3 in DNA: TGTGCTCTTGGGGAACTCTCCCCCCACCGTTCCGACCGTTACTGGGGAATAAGTTGGAAACTCATCTTT. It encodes CALGELSPHRSDRYWGISWKLIF.

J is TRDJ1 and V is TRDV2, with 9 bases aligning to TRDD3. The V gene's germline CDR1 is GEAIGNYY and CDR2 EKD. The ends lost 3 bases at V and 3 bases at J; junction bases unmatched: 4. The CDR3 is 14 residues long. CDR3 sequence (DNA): TGTGCCTGTGACCGACTGGGGGAGGCCGATAAACTCATCTTT. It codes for CACDRLGEADKLIF.